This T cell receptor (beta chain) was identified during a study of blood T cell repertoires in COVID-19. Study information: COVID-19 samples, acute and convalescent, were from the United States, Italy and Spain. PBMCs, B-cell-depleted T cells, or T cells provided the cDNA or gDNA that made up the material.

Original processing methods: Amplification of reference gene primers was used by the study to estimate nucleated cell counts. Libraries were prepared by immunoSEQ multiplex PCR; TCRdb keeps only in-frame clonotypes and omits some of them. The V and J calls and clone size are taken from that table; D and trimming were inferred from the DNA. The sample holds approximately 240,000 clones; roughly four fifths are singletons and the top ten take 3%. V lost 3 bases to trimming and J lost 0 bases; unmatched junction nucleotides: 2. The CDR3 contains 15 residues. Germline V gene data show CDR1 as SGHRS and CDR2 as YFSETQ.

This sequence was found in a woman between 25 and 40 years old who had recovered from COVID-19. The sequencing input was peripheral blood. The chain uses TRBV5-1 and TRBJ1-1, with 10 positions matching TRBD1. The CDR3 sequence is CASSSDRGLNTEAFF. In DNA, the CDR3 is TGCGCCAGCAGCTCCGACAGGGGGCTGAACACTGAAGCTTTCTTT.